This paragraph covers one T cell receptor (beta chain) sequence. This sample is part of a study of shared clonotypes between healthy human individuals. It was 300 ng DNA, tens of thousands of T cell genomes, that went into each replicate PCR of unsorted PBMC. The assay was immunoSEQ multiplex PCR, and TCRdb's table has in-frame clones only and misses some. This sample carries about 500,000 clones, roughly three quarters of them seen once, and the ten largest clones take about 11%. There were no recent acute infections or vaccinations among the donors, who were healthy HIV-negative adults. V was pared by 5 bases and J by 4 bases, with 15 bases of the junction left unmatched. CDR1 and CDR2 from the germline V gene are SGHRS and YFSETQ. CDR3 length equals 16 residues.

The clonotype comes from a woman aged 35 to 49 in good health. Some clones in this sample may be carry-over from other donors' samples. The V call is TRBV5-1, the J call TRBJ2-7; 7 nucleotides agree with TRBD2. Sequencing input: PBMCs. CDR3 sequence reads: CASRPTLTSEVYEQYF. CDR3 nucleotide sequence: TGCGCCAGCAGGCCGACCCTAACTAGCGAAGTATACGAGCAGTACTTC.